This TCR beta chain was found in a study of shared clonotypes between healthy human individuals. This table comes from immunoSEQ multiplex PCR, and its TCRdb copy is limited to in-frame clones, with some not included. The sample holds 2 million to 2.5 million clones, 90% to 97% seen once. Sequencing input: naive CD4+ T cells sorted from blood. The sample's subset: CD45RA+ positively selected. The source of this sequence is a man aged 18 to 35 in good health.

CDR3 loop: CASRADGNYGYTF. CDR3 sequence (DNA): TGTGCCAGCAGAGCGGACGGGAACTATGGCTACACCTTC. J is TRBJ1-2 and V is TRBV6-1; D remains unclear. The V end was cut by 6 bases, the J end by 2 bases, with 10 bases between. CDR1 is MNHNS and CDR2 is SASEGT in the germline V gene. The CDR3 length is 13 residues.